This T cell receptor beta chain was profiled in a study of Ad26.COV2.S vaccination and SARS-CoV-2 variants. Produced via immunoSEQ multiplex PCR; TCRdb's table is partial and in-frame only. This table holds about 440,000 clones, 90% found once. The CDR3 is 16 residues long. Between the trimmed V and J ends, which lost 1 base and 0 bases, there was a span of 13 bases. CDR1 is SGHTA and CDR2 is FQGNSA in the germline V gene. The treatment was: roughly 19 received Ad26.COV2.S at low or high dose, single or two shots; about five received placebo; per-sample allocation not given. Vaccine and placebo recipients were sampled on day 63 after the first injection. In Boston, the donor was an adult between 18-55 years of age. Spike of the Wuhan-strain SARS-CoV-2 was expressed by an Ad26 vector, which formed the vaccine.

This chain joins TRBV7-2 and TRBJ2-7, with D hard to call. The clonotype was recovered from a person between 18 and 65 years old who received the Ad26.COV2.S COVID-19 vaccine or a placebo. The material was peripheral blood, obtained in a trial of Ad26.COV2.S vaccine versus placebo. The chain's CDR3 is CASSLGGALSSYEQYF. The CDR3 DNA sequence: TGTGCCAGCAGCTTAGGAGGAGCGCTAAGCTCCTACGAGCAGTACTTC.